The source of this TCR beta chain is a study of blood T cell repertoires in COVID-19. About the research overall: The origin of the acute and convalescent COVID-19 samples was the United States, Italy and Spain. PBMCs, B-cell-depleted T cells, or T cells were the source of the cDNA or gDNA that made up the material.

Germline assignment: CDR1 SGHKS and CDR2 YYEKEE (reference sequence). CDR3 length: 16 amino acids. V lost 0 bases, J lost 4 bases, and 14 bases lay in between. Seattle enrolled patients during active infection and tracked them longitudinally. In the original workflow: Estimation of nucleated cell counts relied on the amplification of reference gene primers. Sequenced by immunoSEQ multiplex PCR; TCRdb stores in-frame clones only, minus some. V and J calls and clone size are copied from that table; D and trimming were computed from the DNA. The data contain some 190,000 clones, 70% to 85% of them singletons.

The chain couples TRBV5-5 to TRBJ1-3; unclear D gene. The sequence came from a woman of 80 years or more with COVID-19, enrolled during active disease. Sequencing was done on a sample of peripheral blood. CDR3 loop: CASSLAGREWGNTIYF. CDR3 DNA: TGTGCCAGCAGCTTGGCAGGAAGAGAGTGGGGAAACACCATATATTTT.